The 13 T cell receptor beta chains reported below all come from one sample, sequenced in a study of vaccination effects on CD4 cells after COVID-19. Their cognate antigens are unknown. Peptide-pool stimulation followed by sequencing identified expanded antigen-specific CD4+ clonotypes in the ViraFEST assay. Cultured cells yielded isolated CD4+ T cells after approximately nine days. Recipients of the vaccine had no prior SARS-CoV-2 infection and negative nucleocapsid antibodies. Generated by immunoSEQ multiplex PCR, the TCRdb table keeps only in-frame clones and is missing some. The table has tens of thousands of clones, 60% to 75% seen once. Material: CD4+ T cells from PBMCs cultured with HCoV-OC43 spike peptides, obtained before COVID-19 vaccination. As for subset: HCoV-OC43 spike overlapping peptide pool stimulation. These receptors all come from a human donor who received a COVID-19 vaccine.

The V call is TRBV11-2, the J call TRBJ1-4; D remains ambiguous. From germline, CDR1 is SGHAT and CDR2 FQNNGV. V dropped 0 bases and J dropped 14 bases, with 10 bases sitting between them. This CDR3 comprises 12 residues. The CDR3 reads CASSLDAHELFF. As DNA, the CDR3 is TGTGCCAGCAGCTTAGATGCCCACGAGCTGTTTTTT.

The chain links TRBV3-1 (or the pseudogene TRBV3-2) to TRBJ1-4; D is ambiguous. The CDR3 sequence is 13 residues long. In germline, CDR1 is LGHDT, CDR2 YNNKEL (reference sequence). With 5 bases removed from V and 10 bases from J, the gap between germline ends came to 14 bases. CDR3 in amino acids: CASSESTVRKLFF. CDR3 nucleotides: TGTGCCAGCAGCGAATCGACCGTAAGAAAACTGTTTTTT.

The chain joins TRBV2 to TRBJ1-2; D is unclear. The V and J ends lost 7 bases and 2 bases respectively, with 11 bases between them. The germline V gene encodes CDR1 SNHLY and CDR2 FYNNEI. The CDR3 is 13 residues long. The CDR3 nucleotides read TGTGCCAGCAACGAAGGGCAAAACTATGGCTACACCTTC. Its translation is CASNEGQNYGYTF.

CDR3 protein: CSVEEGELYSYNEQFF. For the CDR3, the DNA is TGCAGCGTTGAAGAGGGCGAGTTATACTCCTACAATGAGCAGTTCTTC. This chain joins TRBV29-1 and TRBJ2-1, with D uncertain. Trimming pared 0 bases from V and 0 bases from J, leaving 12 bases between. CDR3 size: 16 residues. Looked up from germline, CDR1 is SQVTM and CDR2 is ANQGSEA.

V usage is TRBV3-1 (or the pseudogene TRBV3-2) and J usage is TRBJ1-2; D not resolved. CDR1 and CDR2 (germline): LGHDT, YNNKEL (reference sequence). V lost 1 base, J lost 0 bases, and 6 bases lay in between. CDR3 length: 14 residues. CDR3 nucleotides: TGTGCCAGCAGCCAAGGAGGGACTAACTATGGCTACACCTTC. This encodes CASSQGGTNYGYTF.

The gene calls are TRBV7-8 and TRBJ1-4, with 9 bases aligning to TRBD1. The germline gives CDR1 SGHVS, CDR2 FQNEAQ. After removal of 5 bases from V and 6 bases from J, the junction contained 7 bases not matched to a gene. The CDR3 sequence is 15 residues long. This CDR3 is CASSPGDRDDEKLFF. The CDR3 coding sequence is TGTGCCAGCAGCCCCGGGGACAGGGATGATGAAAAACTGTTTTTT. The whole variable domain, remainder taken from reference TRBV7-8 and TRBJ1-4, is GAGVSQSPRYKVAKRGQDVALRCDPISGHVSLFWYQQALGQGPEFLTYFQNEAQLDKSGLPSDRFFAERPEGSVSTLKIQRTQQEDSAVYLCASSPGDRDDEKLFFGSGTQLSVL.

This clone was picked up a small number of times. The genes are TRBV12-3 or TRBV12-4 and TRBJ1-2; D may be TRBD1 (6 bases). V lost 10 bases, J lost 4 bases, and 16 bases lay in between. The CDR3 is made up of 13 amino acids. This CDR3 is CAIRGMATYGYTF. CDR3 DNA sequence: TGTGCCATCAGGGGAATGGCAACCTATGGCTACACCTTC.

V is TRBV3-1 (or the pseudogene TRBV3-2) and J is TRBJ1-3; TRBD1 is a possible D gene (6 bases). V was trimmed by 1 base and J by 0 bases, leaving 7 bases between them. The CDR3 has 15 residues. Germline values: CDR1 LGHDT, CDR2 YNNKEL (reference sequence). CDR3 coding DNA: TGTGCCAGCAGCCAAGGACAGGCCTCTGGAAACACCATATATTTT. Its protein is CASSQGQASGNTIYF.

The rearrangement links TRBV3-1 (or the pseudogene TRBV3-2) to TRBJ1-2; TRBD1 might be the D (5 bases). This CDR3 region has 16 residues. V was cut by 2 bases and J by 8 bases, with 21 bases left in between. Germline values: CDR1 LGHDT, CDR2 YNNKEL (reference sequence). Here the CDR3 reads CASSQTPEGVGEGYTF. The CDR3 DNA follows: TGTGCCAGCAGCCAAACTCCCGAAGGGGTCGGGGAAGGCTACACCTTC.

This clone has a handful of counts. The chain carries TRBV7-2 and TRBJ1-6, with D unclear. This CDR3 spans 18 amino acids. The germline V and J ends were trimmed by 5 bases and 0 bases, with 17 bases remaining between them. Germline-derived CDR1 and CDR2 are SGHTA and FQGNSA. CDR3 sequence: CASSPTQRPSSYNSPLHF. CDR3 DNA sequence: TGTGCCAGCAGCCCTACCCAAAGGCCTAGCTCCTATAATTCACCCCTCCACTTT.

This chain joins TRBV19 and TRBJ2-2; D perhaps matches TRBD1 (5 bases). There are 15 residues in the CDR3. V lost 2 bases and J 5 bases, leaving 12 bases between the germline ends. Germline CDR1 is LNHDA and CDR2 is SQIVND (reference sequence). CDR3 amino acids: CASSIPGLRTGELFF. CDR3 nucleotides: TGTGCCAGTAGTATACCAGGGTTGAGAACCGGGGAGCTGTTTTTT.

The V call is TRBV18, the J call TRBJ1-1, with 8 bases lining up with TRBD1. The ends lost 3 bases at V and 4 bases at J; junction bases unmatched: 10. Germline CDR1 reads KGHSH; CDR2 reads LQKENI. The CDR3 has 16 residues. As DNA, the CDR3 is TGTGCCAGCTCACCTGAGGACAGGGTTTCAGTCACTGAAGCTTTCTTT. This codes for CASSPEDRVSVTEAFF.

The genes are TRBV5-4 and TRBJ1-6; 8 bases agree with TRBD1. This CDR3 contains 14 residues. CDR1 is SGHNT and CDR2 is YYREEE in the germline V gene (reference sequence). V shed 2 bases, J shed 9 bases, and the junction held 4 bases outside the gene matches. The CDR3 DNA is TGTGCCAGCAGCTTTGCCAGGGGGCGTTCACCCCTCCACTTT. Translation: CASSFARGRSPLHF. Variable domain in full (rest from reference TRBV5-4 and TRBJ1-6): ETGVTQSPTHLIKTRGQQVTLRCSSQSGHNTVSWYQQALGQGPQFIFQYYREEENGRGNFPPRFSGLQFPNYSSELNVNALELDDSALYLCASSFARGRSPLHFGNGTRLTVT.